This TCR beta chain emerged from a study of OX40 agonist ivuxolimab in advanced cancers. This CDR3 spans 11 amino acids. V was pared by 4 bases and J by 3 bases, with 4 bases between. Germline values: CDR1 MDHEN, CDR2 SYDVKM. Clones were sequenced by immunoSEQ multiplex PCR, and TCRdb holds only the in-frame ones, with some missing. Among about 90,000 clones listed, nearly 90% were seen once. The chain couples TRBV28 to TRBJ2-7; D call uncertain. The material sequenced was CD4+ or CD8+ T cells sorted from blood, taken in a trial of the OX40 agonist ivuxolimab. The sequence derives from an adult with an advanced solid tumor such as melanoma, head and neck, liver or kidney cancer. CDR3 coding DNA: TGTGCCAGCAGTTCCGTCTACGAGCAGTACTTC. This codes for CASSSVYEQYF.